The 21 T cell receptor beta chains presented below share a single source sample, sequenced in a study of shared clonotypes between healthy human individuals. Clones were read by immunoSEQ multiplex PCR, and TCRdb kept only the in-frame ones, dropping some. This sample has 2 million to 2.5 million clones, with approximately 90% found just once. Sequenced material: naive CD4+ T cells from PBMCs. Subset noted: CD45RA+ positively selected. Receptors were obtained from a man aged 18 to 29 in good health. Some clones in this sample may be carry-over from other donors' samples.

A single count supports this clone. The chain employs TRBV28 and TRBJ2-5, with 10 bases lining up with TRBD2. Germline CDR1 reads MDHEN; CDR2 reads SYDVKM. CDR3 length equals 19 residues. V lost 5 bases and J lost 7; bases outside the gene matches: 22. The CDR3 DNA follows: TGTGCCAGCAGTACCTTTTGGACTAGCGGTAAAGGACCCCCGGGGACCCAGTACTTC. Translation: CASSTFWTSGKGPPGTQYF.

As to this clone: In the same sample, other DNA sequences code for this CDR3. The V gene is TRBV11-3, the J gene TRBJ2-5; 14 bases match TRBD2. J was trimmed by 4 bases and V by 5 bases; bases with no gene match: 3. The CDR3 is 15 amino acids. Germline V lookup: CDR1 SGHNT, CDR2 YENEEA. CDR3 bases: TGTGCCAGCAGCCCCGGACTAGCGGGGGGAGAGACCCAGTACTTC. Amino acid sequence: CASSPGLAGGETQYF.

The DNA for the CDR3 is TGTGCCAGCTCAACCGGGACAGGGTCTCAGCCCCAGCATTTT. Protein: CASSTGTGSQPQHF. The chain recombines TRBV18 with TRBJ1-5; TRBD1 aligns across 9 bases. The trim removed 5 bases at V and 6 bases at J, leaving 5 bases unmatched. Germline CDR1 reads KGHSH; CDR2 reads LQKENI. The CDR3 sequence is 14 residues long.

V gene TRBV5-8 combines with J gene TRBJ2-3; D call uncertain. The CDR3 is made up of 11 amino acids. V was trimmed by 4 bases and J by 8 bases, leaving 8 bases between them. The V gene's germline CDR1 is SGHTS and CDR2 YDEGEE. CDR3 region: CASSPRSTQYF. CDR3 nucleotide sequence: TGTGCCAGCAGCCCGCGGAGTACGCAGTATTTT. The variable domain in full, with the rest retrieved from reference TRBV5-8 and TRBJ2-3, is EAGVTQSPTHLIKTRGQQATLRCSPISGHTSVYWYQQALGLGLQFLLWYDEGEERNRGNFPPRFSGRQFPNYSSELNVNALELEDSALYLCASSPRSTQYFGPGTRLTVL.

The V call is TRBV5-4, the J call TRBJ2-7, with 7 bases identical to TRBD2. This CDR3 has 15 amino acids. Germline V CDR1 and CDR2: SGHNT, YYREEE (reference sequence). The trim removed 3 bases at V and 5 bases at J, leaving 11 bases unmatched. The CDR3 here is CASSSPQAAGNEQYF. DNA of the CDR3: TGTGCCAGCAGCTCCCCCCAGGCAGCGGGAAACGAGCAGTACTTC.

This sequence joins TRBV7-9 and TRBJ2-6, with TRBD1 matching over 11 bases. The germline CDR1 and CDR2 sequences are SEHNR and FQNEAQ (reference sequence). Trimming cost V 5 bases and J 3 bases; bases outside gene matches: 6. The CDR3 is made up of 17 amino acids. Here the CDR3 reads CASSEGQGVGGANVLTF. DNA of the CDR3: TGTGCCAGCAGCGAGGGACAGGGGGTTGGTGGGGCCAACGTCCTGACTTTC.

The chain combines TRBV27 with TRBJ2-1; 9 bases fit TRBD2. This CDR3 is built from 18 residues. J gave up 1 base and V 4 bases, and 11 bases lay outside the gene matches. Per germline, CDR1 MNHEY and CDR2 SMNVEV (reference sequence). For the CDR3, the DNA is TGTGCCAGCAGTTCCCGACGTAGCGGGAGACCTTCCTACAATGAGCAGTTCTTC. This gives the protein CASSSRRSGRPSYNEQFF.

The chain has TRBV7-2 and TRBJ2-1; 11 bases are shared with TRBD2. Germline V gives CDR1 SGHTA, CDR2 FQGNSA. The CDR3 runs 17 residues. With V trimmed by 4 bases and J by 15 bases, 20 bases remained unmatched. This CDR3 is CASSSPSRGSGRAGPFF. In DNA, the CDR3 is TGTGCCAGCAGCTCCCCCTCCCGGGGTAGCGGGAGGGCCGGACCGTTCTTC.

The V call is TRBV5-1, the J call TRBJ2-7; D is uncertain. The V end was cut by 4 bases, the J end by 5 bases, with 19 bases between. The CDR3 is 15 residues long. CDR1 and CDR2 (germline): SGHRS, YFSETQ. CDR3 residues: CASSPIPEQRDEQYF. The CDR3 DNA sequence: TGCGCCAGCAGCCCGATTCCGGAACAAAGGGACGAGCAGTACTTC.

Points on this clone: A read error may produce the germline difference seen at one junction end. The sample has other DNA sequences that encode this CDR3 too. The rearrangement uses TRBV7-3 and TRBJ2-6; D is perhaps TRBD1 (5 bases). The germline CDR1 and CDR2 sequences are SGHTA and FQGTGA. The CDR3 contains 15 residues. CDR3 bases: TGTGCCAGCAGCCTAACAGGATCTGGGGCCAACGTCCTGACTTTC. As protein: CASSLTGSGANVLTF.

V is TRBV18 and J is TRBJ2-3; TRBD2 aligns across 14 bases. CDR1 is KGHSH and CDR2 is LQKENI in the germline V gene. V shed 6 bases and J 4 bases; nucleotides not matched to a gene: 9. The CDR3 totals 17 residues. CDR3 sequence: CASSAGTSGSGADTQYF. CDR3 sequence (DNA): TGTGCCAGCTCCGCCGGGACTAGCGGGAGTGGGGCAGATACGCAGTATTTT.

The chain recombines TRBV19 with TRBJ1-1; D call uncertain. V lost 2 bases and J lost 1, with 11 bases in between. Germline V CDR1 and CDR2: LNHDA, SQIVND (reference sequence). The CDR3 consists of 15 residues. CDR3 nucleotide sequence: TGTGCCAGTAGTATAAGAGGGTATGAGAACACTGAAGCTTTCTTT. Its protein product is CASSIRGYENTEAFF.

This chain connects TRBV5-1 to TRBJ1-4; D is uncertain. CDR3 length: 14 residues. Germline V gives CDR1 SGHRS, CDR2 YFSETQ. V lost 3 bases and J 8 bases, leaving 14 bases between the germline ends. The CDR3 spells CASSSNSLGEKLFF. CDR3 sequence (DNA): TGCGCCAGCAGCTCAAACAGTCTAGGAGAAAAACTGTTTTTT.

As concerns this clone: The junction differs from germline at one of its ends, possibly a read error. This chain connects TRBV6-1 to TRBJ2-3; perhaps TRBD2 as D (6 bases). CDR1 and CDR2 from the germline V gene are MNHNS and SASEGT. The CDR3 extends over 15 amino acids. CDR3 nucleotides: TGTGCCAGCAGCGAAGGACGGTGGGAGGCAGATACGCAGTATTTT. Amino acid sequence: CASSEGRWEADTQYF.

This clone has only a few counts. This CDR3 is also generated by other DNA sequences in the sample. The V and J genes are TRBV9 and TRBJ1-3, with D hard to call. This CDR3 is built from 13 residues. The V gene lost 3 bases and the J gene lost 0 bases, with 4 bases spanning the gap. CDR1 is SGDLS, CDR2 YYNGEE, per germline. The CDR3 sequence: CASSASSGNTIYF. The CDR3 DNA follows: TGTGCCAGCAGCGCCTCCTCTGGAAACACCATATATTTT.

This clone is a singleton in its sample. This chain links TRBV11-3 with TRBJ2-1; TRBD2 matches 12 bases. The CDR3 is 18 residues long. Germline V lookup: CDR1 SGHNT, CDR2 YENEEA. V lost 5 bases, J lost 4 bases, and 12 bases stayed unmatched. CDR3 region: CASSPLAPGLAGYNEQFF. DNA for the CDR3: TGTGCCAGCAGCCCGCTCGCACCCGGACTAGCGGGGTACAATGAGCAGTTCTTC. Supplemented by reference TRBV11-3 and TRBJ2-1, the full variable domain reads EAGVVQSPRYKIIEKKQPVAFWCNPISGHNTLYWYLQNLGQGPELLIRYENEEAVDDSQLPKDRFSAERLKGVDSTLKIQPAELGDSAVYLCASSPLAPGLAGYNEQFFGPGTRLTVL.

This chain uses TRBV5-4 with TRBJ1-3; D may be TRBD1 (5 bases). Per germline, CDR1 SGHNT and CDR2 YYREEE (reference sequence). CDR3 length: 15 amino acids. Trimming removed 2 bases from V and 4 bases from J, with 13 bases in between. CDR3 loop: CASSLEGARGNTIYF. CDR3 DNA: TGTGCCAGCAGCTTAGAAGGGGCAAGAGGAAACACCATATATTTT.

The chain uses TRBV28 and TRBJ2-1; 7 bases align to TRBD2. The trim removed 0 bases at V and 4 bases at J, leaving 12 bases unmatched. Looked up from germline, CDR1 is MDHEN and CDR2 is SYDVKM. The CDR3 spans 18 residues. CDR3 region: CASSLWGSLGGGYNEQFF. The CDR3 coding sequence is TGTGCCAGCAGTTTATGGGGATCACTCGGCGGGGGATACAATGAGCAGTTCTTC.

The table lists this clone with a count of one. V is TRBV5-4 and J is TRBJ1-4; D ambiguous. CDR1 is SGHNT and CDR2 is YYREEE in the germline V gene (reference sequence). This CDR3 is built from 15 residues. V was clipped by 1 base and J by 6 bases, with 13 bases between them. This chain's CDR3 is CASSLPRVIYEKLFF. In nucleotides, the CDR3 is TGTGCCAGCAGCTTGCCGAGGGTGATTTATGAAAAACTGTTTTTT.

The chain couples TRBV2 to TRBJ2-7; no firm D call. Trimming pared 7 bases from V and 4 bases from J, leaving 8 bases between. This CDR3 contains 11 residues. CDR1 and CDR2 from the germline V gene are SNHLY and FYNNEI. The CDR3 protein is CASTRIYEQYF. The CDR3 region has the DNA TGTGCCAGCACCCGGATTTACGAGCAGTACTTC.

This clone was seen once. Other nucleotide sequences in the sample specify the same CDR3. The chain has TRBV7-9 and TRBJ2-2; 7 bases line up with TRBD1. This CDR3 has 14 residues. The V segment lost 2 bases and the J segment 4 bases; nucleotides outside the gene matches: 1. CDR1 is SEHNR and CDR2 is FQNEAQ in the germline V gene (reference sequence). CDR3 bases: TGTGCCAGCAGCTTAAACAGGGGCACCGGGGAGCTGTTTTTT. Protein product: CASSLNRGTGELFF.